The clone carrying this T cell receptor beta chain occurred once. Its antigen is unknown. The sample comes from a study of shared clonotypes between healthy human individuals. General study findings and limits: Investigators expected sequencing depth to affect clonotype sharing among donors.

The CDR3 is 13 amino acids. V lost 0 bases, J lost 3 bases, and 6 bases lay in between. Germline CDR1 and CDR2: LGHNA and YSLEER. Assay used: immunoSEQ multiplex PCR; TCRdb lists only in-frame clones, some missing. This table holds about 340,000 clones, 73% found once. This rearrangement joins TRBV4-3 to TRBJ2-7; perhaps TRBD2 as D (5 bases). This receptor was identified in a man aged 25 to 40 in good health. Sequencing input: memory CD4+ T cells sorted from blood. The subset was: CD45RA-negative fraction. The CDR3 DNA reads TGCGCCAGCAGCCAAGATCGGGACTACGAGCAGTACTTC. This sequence encodes CASSQDRDYEQYF.